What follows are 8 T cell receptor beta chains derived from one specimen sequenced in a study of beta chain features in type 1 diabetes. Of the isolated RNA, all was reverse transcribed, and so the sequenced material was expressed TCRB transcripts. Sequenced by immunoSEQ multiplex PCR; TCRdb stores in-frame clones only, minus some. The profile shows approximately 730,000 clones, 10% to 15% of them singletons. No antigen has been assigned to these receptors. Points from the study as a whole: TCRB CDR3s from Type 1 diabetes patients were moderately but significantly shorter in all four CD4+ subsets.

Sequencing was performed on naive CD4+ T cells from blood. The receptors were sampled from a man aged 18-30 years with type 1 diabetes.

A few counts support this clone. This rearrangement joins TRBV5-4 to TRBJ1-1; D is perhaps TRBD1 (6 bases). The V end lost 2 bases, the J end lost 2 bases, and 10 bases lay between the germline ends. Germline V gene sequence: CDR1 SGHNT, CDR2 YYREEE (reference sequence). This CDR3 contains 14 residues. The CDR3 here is CASSFTGHNTEAFF. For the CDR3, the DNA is TGTGCCAGCAGCTTCACAGGGCACAACACTGAAGCTTTCTTT.

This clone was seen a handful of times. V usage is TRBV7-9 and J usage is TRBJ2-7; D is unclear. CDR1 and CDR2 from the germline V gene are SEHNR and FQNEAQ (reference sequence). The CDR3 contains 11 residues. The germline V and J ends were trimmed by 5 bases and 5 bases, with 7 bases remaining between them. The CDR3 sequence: CASSPTDEQYF. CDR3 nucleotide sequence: TGTGCCAGCAGCCCGACTGACGAGCAGTACTTC.

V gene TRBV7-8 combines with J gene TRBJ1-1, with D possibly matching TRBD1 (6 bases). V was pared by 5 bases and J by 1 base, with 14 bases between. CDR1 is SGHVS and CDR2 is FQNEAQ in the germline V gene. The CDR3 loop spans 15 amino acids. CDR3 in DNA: TGTGCCAGCAGCCCGAACAGGGTTAGGAACACTGAAGCTTTCTTT. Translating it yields CASSPNRVRNTEAFF.

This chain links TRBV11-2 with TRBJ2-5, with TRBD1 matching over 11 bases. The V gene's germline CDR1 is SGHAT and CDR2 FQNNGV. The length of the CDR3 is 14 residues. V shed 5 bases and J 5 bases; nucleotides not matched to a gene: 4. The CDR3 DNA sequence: TGTGCCAGCAGCCCGGACAGGGGGCAGGAGACCCAGTACTTC. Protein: CASSPDRGQETQYF.

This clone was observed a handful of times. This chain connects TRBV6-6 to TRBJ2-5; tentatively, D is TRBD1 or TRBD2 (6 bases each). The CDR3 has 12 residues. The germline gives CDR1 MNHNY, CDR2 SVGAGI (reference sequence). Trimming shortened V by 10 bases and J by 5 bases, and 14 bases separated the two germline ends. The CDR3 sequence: CAIKGGDETQYF. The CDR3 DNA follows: TGTGCCATCAAGGGGGGCGACGAGACCCAGTACTTC.

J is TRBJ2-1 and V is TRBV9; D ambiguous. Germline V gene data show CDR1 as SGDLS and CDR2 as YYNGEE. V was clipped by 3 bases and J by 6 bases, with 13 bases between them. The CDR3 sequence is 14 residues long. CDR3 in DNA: TGTGCCAGCAGCGACCGGGCCCCAGGCAATGAGCAGTTCTTC. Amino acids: CASSDRAPGNEQFF.

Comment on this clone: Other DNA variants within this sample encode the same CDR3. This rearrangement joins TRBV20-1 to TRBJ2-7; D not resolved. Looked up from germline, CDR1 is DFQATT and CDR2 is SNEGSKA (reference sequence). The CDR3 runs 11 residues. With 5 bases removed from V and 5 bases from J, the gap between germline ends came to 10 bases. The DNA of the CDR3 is TGCAGTGCTTCCCGGACGGACGAGCAGTACTTC. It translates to CSASRTDEQYF.

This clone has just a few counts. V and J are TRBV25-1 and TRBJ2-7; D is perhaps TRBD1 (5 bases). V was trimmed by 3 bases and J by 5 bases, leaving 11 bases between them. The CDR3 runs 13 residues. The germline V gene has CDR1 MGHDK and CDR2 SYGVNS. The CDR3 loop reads CASSEAGFHEQYF. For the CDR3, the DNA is TGTGCCAGCAGTGAGGCAGGGTTCCACGAGCAGTACTTC.